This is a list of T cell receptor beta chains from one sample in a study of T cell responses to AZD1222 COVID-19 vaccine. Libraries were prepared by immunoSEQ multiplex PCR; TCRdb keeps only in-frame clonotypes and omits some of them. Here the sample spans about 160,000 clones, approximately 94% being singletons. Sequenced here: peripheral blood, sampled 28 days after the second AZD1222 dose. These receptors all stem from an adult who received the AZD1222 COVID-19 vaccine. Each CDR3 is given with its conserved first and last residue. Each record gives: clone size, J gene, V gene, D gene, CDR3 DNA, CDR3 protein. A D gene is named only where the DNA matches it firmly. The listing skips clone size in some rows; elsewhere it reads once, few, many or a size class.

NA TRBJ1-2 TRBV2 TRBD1 TGTGCCAGCAGGGACAGGGTAACCATTAACTATGGCTACACCTTC CASRDRVTINYGYTF
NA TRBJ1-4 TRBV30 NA TGTGCCTGGAGTGGAGGGTGGAGTGAAAAACTGTTTTTT CAWSGGWSEKLFF
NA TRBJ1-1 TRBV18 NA TGTGCCAGCTCATTCTCTGACGGTGCGAGAGGGGCTTTCTTT CASSFSDGARGAFF
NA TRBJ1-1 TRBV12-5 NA TGTGCTAGTGGTTTGGGGGGGGCGGGATCTGAAGCTTTCTTT CASGLGGAGSEAFF
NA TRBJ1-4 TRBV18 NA TGTGCCAGCTCACCCGAGGGGACTCCTAGTGAAAAACTGTTTTTT CASSPEGTPSEKLFF
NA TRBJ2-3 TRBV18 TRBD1 TGTGCCAGCTCACCCCTACCCGGGACAGGGGGCACAGATACGCAGTATTTT CASSPLPGTGGTDTQYF
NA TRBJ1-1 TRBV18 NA TGTGCCAGCTCACCACCGATCAGAAACACTGAAGCTTTCTTT CASSPPIRNTEAFF
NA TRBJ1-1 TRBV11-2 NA TGTGCCAGCAGCTCCGTCGGTAACACTGAAGCTTTCTTT CASSSVGNTEAFF
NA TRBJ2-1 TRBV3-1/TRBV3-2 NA NA CASSQVAVGSRFF
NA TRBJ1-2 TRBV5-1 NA TGCGCCAGCAGCTTAGGGGGGTCAGCTAACTATGGCTACACCTTC CASSLGGSANYGYTF
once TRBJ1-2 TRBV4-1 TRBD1 TGCGCCAGCAGCCAATTGCCGGGACAGGAGAACTATGGCTACACCTTC CASSQLPGQENYGYTF